Here is one T cell receptor (beta chain) with its context. The antigen is not known. A multiplex PCR was run with 60 Vbeta primers and 13 Jbeta primers. Here immunoSEQ multiplex PCR was the method, and the copy in TCRdb shows in-frame clones only, minus some. The sample shows tens of thousands of clones, around 81% of them seen only once. The sample originates from a study of cytomegalovirus exposure and HLA in healthy donors. Findings and caveats of the study: Most of the TCR beta V segments (in an earlier analysis) were productive either about 87% or about 30% of the time.

CDR1 and CDR2 from the germline V gene are SQVTM and ANQGSEA. J lost 4 bases, V lost 4 bases, and 7 bases had no gene match. The length of the CDR3 is 13 residues. V and J are TRBV29-1 and TRBJ2-7; 7 bases match TRBD1. Sample: PBMCs. The sequence came from a woman aged 30 to 39 in good health and CMV-seronegative. The CDR3 protein is CSVGQGNWYEQYF. In nucleotides, the CDR3 is TGCAGCGTTGGACAGGGAAATTGGTACGAGCAGTACTTC.